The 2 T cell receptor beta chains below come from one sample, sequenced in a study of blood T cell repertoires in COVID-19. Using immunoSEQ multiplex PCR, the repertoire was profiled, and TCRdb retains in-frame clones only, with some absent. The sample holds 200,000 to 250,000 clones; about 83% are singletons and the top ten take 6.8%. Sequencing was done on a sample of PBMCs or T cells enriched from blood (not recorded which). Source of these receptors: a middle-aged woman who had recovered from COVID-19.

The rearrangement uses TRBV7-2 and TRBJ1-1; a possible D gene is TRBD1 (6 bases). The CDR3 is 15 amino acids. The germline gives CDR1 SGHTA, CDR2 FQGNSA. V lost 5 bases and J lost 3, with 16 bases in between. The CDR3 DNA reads TGTGCCAGCAGCCTCGTCGGGGGGCGGGACACTGAAGCTTTCTTT. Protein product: CASSLVGGRDTEAFF. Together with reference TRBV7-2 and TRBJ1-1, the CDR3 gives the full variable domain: GAGVSQSPSNKVTEKGKDVELRCDPISGHTALYWYRQSLGQGLEFLIYFQGNSAPDKSGLPSDRFSAERTGGSVSTLTIQRTQQEDSAVYLCASSLVGGRDTEAFFGQGTRLTVV.

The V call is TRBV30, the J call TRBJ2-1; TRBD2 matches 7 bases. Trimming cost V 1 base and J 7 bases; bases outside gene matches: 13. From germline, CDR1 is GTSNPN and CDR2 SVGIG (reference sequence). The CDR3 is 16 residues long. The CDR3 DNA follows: TGTGCCTGGAGTGGACGTCGGACCCCCGGGGGGAATGAGCAGTTCTTC. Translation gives CAWSGRRTPGGNEQFF. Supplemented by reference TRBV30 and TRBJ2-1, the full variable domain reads SQTIHQWPATLVQPVGSPLSLECTVEGTSNPNLYWYRQAAGRGLQLLFYSVGIGQISSEVPQNLSASRPQDRQFILSSKKLLLSDSGFYLCAWSGRRTPGGNEQFFGPGTRLTVL.